The clone carrying this T cell receptor beta chain was recorded many times. Its antigen is unidentified. This sample is part of a study of CD8+CD57+ T cells in acquired aplastic anemia. Study as a whole: Sorting CD4+ and CD8+ cells gave DNA averaging roughly 3.2 ug. There were roughly 11 million reads, on average, for CD4+ cells from healthy donors. Study outcomes and limitations: Controls did not differ significantly from patients in CD8+ Simpson's diversity. Patients and controls shared some 30 CD8+ CDR3 sequences, highly expressed in patients.

Genomic DNA, serving as template, underwent TCR beta VDJ and CDR3 profiling. MiXCR, run by TCRdb on the reads, gives a single entry per CDR3 protein. The profile shows about 210,000 distinct CDR3 sequences, about 59% of them singletons. The germline V gene encodes CDR1 SGDLS and CDR2 YYNGEE. V lost 0 bases and J 0 bases, leaving 10 bases between the germline ends. This CDR3 comprises 15 residues. Material for sequencing was sorted CD4+, CD8+, or CD8+CD57+ T cells (not recorded which) from PBMCs. The J gene is TRBJ2-7, the V gene TRBV9, with D uncertain. This receptor was taken from a human donor in good health. CDR3 nucleotides: TGTGCCAGCAGCGTAGGCCTCGCAGCCTCCTACGAGCAGTACTTC. Its translation: CASSVGLAASYEQYF.